The T cell receptor beta chain under discussion was sequenced for a study of cytomegalovirus exposure and HLA in healthy donors. Germline CDR1 SQVTM, CDR2 ANQGSEA. CDR3 length: 13 residues. Germline trimming cut 6 bases from V and 0 bases from J; bases unmatched to any gene: 2. Vbeta (60) and Jbeta (13) primers were used in the PCR. Clones were read by immunoSEQ multiplex PCR, and TCRdb kept only the in-frame ones, dropping some. Of just over 150,000 clones in the sample, about 79% were seen once. The sequencing sample was made of PBMCs. The genes are TRBV29-1 and TRBJ1-5; 7 positions agree with TRBD1. The receptor was derived from a woman aged 45 to 65 in good health and CMV-seropositive. CDR3 region: CSVGQVSNQPQHF. The CDR3 DNA is TGCAGCGTAGGACAGGTTAGCAATCAGCCCCAGCATTTT.